This TCR beta chain was found in a study of radiation and T cells in renal cell carcinoma. The CDR3 covers 15 residues. Germline CDR1 reads SGDLS; CDR2 reads YYNGEE. The V segment lost 0 bases and the J segment 5 bases; nucleotides outside the gene matches: 7. The time point denotes: blood 4 weeks post-SBRT, at nephrectomy. Sample treatment: 15 Gy SBRT to primary tumor, nephrectomy 4 weeks later. The table came from immunoSEQ multiplex PCR; TCRdb's copy has only in-frame clones and leaves some out. This sample has around 95,000 clones, with roughly 82% found just once. The rearrangement links TRBV9 to TRBJ2-5, with 7 nucleotides matching TRBD1. The receptor was derived from a man aged 55 to 70 with renal cell carcinoma. The material was blood, obtained from a patient whose treatment included radiotherapy and nephrectomy. The CDR3 nucleotides read TGTGCCAGCAGCGTAGGGGAGACAGGGACGGAGACCCAGTACTTC. Its translation: CASSVGETGTETQYF.